The present T cell receptor beta chain was sequenced within a study of CD8+ T cells in alopecia areata. General study findings and limits: With one nonresponder, baseline CD8+ expansion's link to response remains uncertain.

Germline loops: CDR1 SGHVS, CDR2 FQNEAQ. The CDR3 contains 12 residues. Unmatched junction bases numbered 3, after V lost 5 bases and J lost 9 bases. Regarding treatment: oral pan-JAK inhibitor, 5-10 mg twice daily. In alopecia areata patients, both lesional scalp punch biopsies and peripheral blood were collected. Investigators sorted PBMCs to obtain both CD4+ and CD8+ T cells. RNA was extracted and reverse transcribed into cDNA as the sequencing template. Method: immunoSEQ multiplex PCR; TCRdb's copy keeps in-frame clones and lacks some. The data show about 140,000 clones, roughly four fifths seen once. Points on this clone: Its antigen is not known.

The V call is TRBV7-8, the J call TRBJ2-3; 9 nucleotides match TRBD2. This TCR was recovered from a human donor with alopecia areata. Material: CD8+ T cells sorted from blood, obtained at week 4, from a patient treated with tofacitinib. CDR3 amino acids: CASSISGGTQYF. For the CDR3, the DNA is TGTGCCAGCAGCATTAGCGGGGGAACGCAGTATTTT.